Each of the 32 T cell receptor beta chains below was sequenced from the same sample in a study of response to subunit inactivated influenza vaccine. One entry per CDR3 protein results from TCRdb running MiXCR on the RT-PCR reads. The table has about 530,000 distinct CDR3 sequences, about 12% seen once. This material consisted of PBMCs from blood, taken on the day of vaccination. The receptors shown here come from a man between 50 and 59 years old who received an inactivated influenza vaccine.

The rearrangement uses TRBV24-1 and TRBJ2-1; D may be TRBD1 or TRBD2 (5 bases each). The CDR3 totals 18 residues. Germline V CDR1 and CDR2: KGHDR, SFDVKD. Trimming pared 3 bases from V and 1 base from J, leaving 18 bases between. The CDR3 here is CATSDVTTGTDSYNEQFF. DNA of the CDR3: TGTGCCACCAGTGATGTAACCACCGGGACGGATTCCTACAATGAGCAGTTCTTC.

The V gene is TRBV5-6, the J gene TRBJ2-1, with TRBD2 matching 13 bases. CDR1 is SGHDT, CDR2 YYEEEE, per germline. Germline trimming cut 4 bases from V and 3 bases from J; bases unmatched to any gene: 10. This CDR3 region has 18 residues. CDR3: CASSGWTSGGGNYNEQFF. Here the CDR3 DNA reads TGTGCCAGCAGCGGCTGGACTAGCGGGGGTGGAAACTACAATGAGCAGTTCTTC.

The chain carries TRBV27 and TRBJ2-7, with 7 nucleotides matching TRBD1. J lost 1 base, V lost 6 bases, and 9 bases had no gene match. The CDR3 is 15 amino acids. The germline V gene encodes CDR1 MNHEY and CDR2 SMNVEV (reference sequence). CDR3 sequence reads: CASRHRNRGSYEQYF. The DNA for the CDR3 is TGTGCCAGCAGGCACCGCAACAGGGGTTCCTACGAGCAGTACTTC.

The chain uses TRBV6-2 or TRBV6-3 and TRBJ2-3; the D gene is possibly TRBD1 (6 bases). Deletions cut 5 bases from V and 14 bases from J, with 20 bases between. This CDR3 contains 13 residues. Germline CDR1 is MNHEY and CDR2 is SVGEGT. The CDR3 loop reads CASSPTGTKGGYF. In DNA form, the CDR3 reads TGTGCCAGCAGTCCCACGGGGACAAAAGGGGGGTATTTT.

V and J are TRBV24-1 and TRBJ2-3, with 8 bases fitting TRBD1. Germline V gene lookup returns CDR1 KGHDR and CDR2 SFDVKD. The CDR3 sequence is 15 residues long. J gave up 3 bases and V 3 bases, and 4 bases lay outside the gene matches. The DNA for the CDR3 is TGTGCCACCAGTGATATCGGACAGGGAACAGATACGCAGTATTTT. It yields the protein CATSDIGQGTDTQYF.

The gene calls are TRBV21-1 and TRBJ1-6; TRBD1 was called by the table and not checked on the DNA. TRBV21-1 corresponds to a pseudogene. This CDR3 region has 16 residues. Here the CDR3 DNA reads TGTGCCAGCAGCCCCCGAGGGGGCAAAGGGAATTCACCCCTCCACTTT. Translation gives CASSPRGGKGNSPLHF.

The sample holds a few counts of this clonotype. This chain connects TRBV20-1 to TRBJ2-3; 8 positions match TRBD2. V gave up 2 bases and J gave up 6 bases; unmatched junction bases: 10. CDR3 size: 15 residues. CDR1 is DFQATT and CDR2 is SNEGSKA in the germline V gene (reference sequence). The CDR3, as DNA: TGCAGTGCTAGACACCCAGCGGGAGAAGCGGATACGCAGTATTTT. Translation gives CSARHPAGEADTQYF.

This clonotype has more than one count but fewer than ten. The V gene is TRBV5-4, the J gene TRBJ2-5; 8 bases are a match to TRBD2. Losses at the gene ends were 2 bases for V and 4 bases for J; bases not matched to a gene: 10. The germline V gene encodes CDR1 SGHNT and CDR2 YYREEE (reference sequence). This CDR3 comprises 16 residues. CDR3 coding DNA: TGTGCCAGCAGCTTACCGGGACTAGGTACAGGAGAGACCCAGTACTTC. It encodes CASSLPGLGTGETQYF.

The rearrangement links TRBV5-1 to TRBJ2-7; no firm D call. Trimming left V 1 base short and J 4 bases short, with 12 bases between. Per germline, CDR1 SGHRS and CDR2 YFSETQ. This CDR3 contains 14 residues. The CDR3 DNA reads as TGCGCCAGCAGCTTGCGCGCCGTGGGGTACGAGCAGTACTTC. Encoded protein: CASSLRAVGYEQYF.

V usage is TRBV12-3 or TRBV12-4 and J usage is TRBJ2-3, with D unresolved. This CDR3 is 13 amino acids long. Between the trimmed V and J ends, which lost 3 bases and 4 bases, there was a span of 8 bases. The CDR3 here is CASSFGPSDTQYF. CDR3 bases: TGTGCCAGCAGTTTCGGGCCGTCAGATACGCAGTATTTT.

This rearrangement joins TRBV20-1 to TRBJ1-1; D call uncertain. V lost 6 bases, J lost 1 base, and 12 bases lay in between. Germline-derived CDR1 and CDR2 are DFQATT and SNEGSKA (reference sequence). This CDR3 has 13 residues. The CDR3 sequence is CSAAEVSNTEAFF. The CDR3 DNA reads TGCAGTGCCGCCGAGGTGTCGAACACTGAAGCTTTCTTT.

This clonotype turned up a few times. V usage is TRBV7-2 and J usage is TRBJ2-1; 10 bases agree with TRBD2. The V segment lost 2 bases and the J segment 6 bases; nucleotides outside the gene matches: 7. From germline, CDR1 is SGHTA and CDR2 FQGNSA. This CDR3 is built from 16 residues. The CDR3 DNA follows: TGTGCCAGCAGCTTAAGGGCTCCTAGCGGGAGCAATGAGCAGTTCTTC. Protein: CASSLRAPSGSNEQFF.

The rearrangement links TRBV12-3 or TRBV12-4 to TRBJ1-1, with 7 bases matching TRBD1. With 5 bases clipped from V and 4 bases from J, the junction kept 10 bases outside the gene matches. This CDR3 has 15 residues. CDR3 DNA: TGTGCCAGCAGTCCGTGGACAGGTCCGGCCACTGAAGCTTTCTTT. Translated, it gives CASSPWTGPATEAFF.

This clonotype was seen a handful of times. The chain links TRBV7-9 to TRBJ2-7, with D perhaps assigned TRBD1 or TRBD2 (5 bases each). Germline CDR1 SEHNR, CDR2 FQNEAQ (reference sequence). The CDR3 loop spans 15 amino acids. Trimming cost V 5 bases and J 2 bases, with 16 bases left between them. The CDR3 spells CASSPGAGLTYEQYF. The CDR3 DNA follows: TGTGCCAGCAGCCCCGGGGCAGGATTGACCTACGAGCAGTACTTC.

This chain connects TRBV24-1 to TRBJ2-3; D possibly corresponds to TRBD2 (6 bases). The CDR3 contains 14 residues. CDR1 and CDR2 from the germline V gene are KGHDR and SFDVKD. V was clipped by 7 bases and J by 3 bases, with 13 bases between them. The CDR3 reads CATREGGGTDTQYF. CDR3 DNA: TGTGCCACCAGGGAGGGAGGAGGAACAGATACGCAGTATTTT.

This clonotype was seen a single time. V is TRBV18 and J is TRBJ1-4; D unresolved. CDR1 is KGHSH and CDR2 is LQKENI in the germline V gene. V dropped 3 bases and J dropped 4 bases, with 15 bases sitting between them. The CDR3 has 16 residues. CDR3: CASSPSTAGVNEKLFF. The CDR3 coding sequence is TGTGCCAGCTCACCCTCGACGGCAGGAGTTAATGAAAAACTGTTTTTT.

This chain connects TRBV18 to TRBJ2-2; no reliable D call. The CDR3 loop spans 16 amino acids. Germline values: CDR1 KGHSH, CDR2 LQKENI. The V gene lost 2 bases and the J gene lost 2 bases, with 12 bases spanning the gap. Here the CDR3 DNA reads TGTGCCAGCTCACCAGGGTCCCTTTTAAACACCGGGGAGCTGTTTTTT. This codes for CASSPGSLLNTGELFF. Full variable domain (remainder filled in from reference TRBV18 and TRBJ2-2): NAGVMQNPRHLVRRRGQEARLRCSPMKGHSHVYWYRQLPEEGLKFMVYLQKENIIDESGMPKERFSAEFPKEGPSILRIQQVVRGDSAAYFCASSPGSLLNTGELFFGEGSRLTVL.

This clonotype has only a few counts. This chain connects TRBV29-1 to TRBJ2-5; D remains ambiguous. The CDR3 is 12 amino acids. V lost 5 bases to trimming and J lost 3 bases, with 10 bases between them. Germline V gene data show CDR1 as SQVTM and CDR2 as ANQGSEA. CDR3 DNA: TGCAGCGTTAGGACCATCAAAGAGACCCAGTACTTC. Residues: CSVRTIKETQYF.

This clonotype was counted between two and nine times. This chain connects TRBV11-1 to TRBJ2-2, with 9 bases that match TRBD2. Trimming removed 7 bases from V and 4 bases from J; junction bases left unmatched: 16. CDR1 is SGHAT and CDR2 is FQDESV in the germline V gene (reference sequence). CDR3 size: 18 residues. CDR3 amino acids: CASKSTTTGTSSTGELFF. The CDR3 nucleotides read TGTGCCAGCAAATCAACGACAACCGGGACTAGCAGCACCGGGGAGCTGTTTTTT.

A word on this clonotype: Given a much more abundant clone one base away, this may be a read error. J is TRBJ1-1 and V is TRBV5-1; D may be TRBD1 (6 bases). The CDR3 loop spans 13 amino acids. Looked up from germline, CDR1 is SGHRS and CDR2 is YFSETQ. Here the CDR3 reads CASSLARGLEACF. The CDR3 nucleotides are TGCGCCAGCAGCTTGGCCCGGGGGCTGGAAGCTTGCTTT.

Here the CDR3 DNA reads TGCAGTGCTAGCCGGGACGGACACTTGGAGGGTGAGCAGTTCTTC. It specifies CSASRDGHLEGEQFF. The chain carries TRBV20-1 and TRBJ2-1, with D possibly TRBD2 on 6 matching bases. Looked up from germline, CDR1 is DFQATT and CDR2 is SNEGSKA (reference sequence). V was cut by 3 bases and J by 9 bases, with 21 bases left in between. The CDR3 loop spans 15 amino acids.

V is TRBV19 and J is TRBJ1-1; D unresolved. CDR1 and CDR2 (germline): LNHDA, SQIVND (reference sequence). Trimming cost V 6 bases and J 7 bases, with 9 bases left between them. The CDR3 loop spans 11 amino acids. CDR3 sequence: CASSLGNEAFF. The DNA of the CDR3 is TGTGCCAGTAGCTTGGGAAATGAAGCTTTCTTT.

This clonotype has only a few counts. One end of the junction fails to match germline, which may point to a read error. The rearrangement joins TRBV5-1 to TRBJ2-7; TRBD2 might be the D (6 bases). Germline V gene data show CDR1 as SGHRS and CDR2 as YFSETQ. The CDR3 length is 15 residues. The CDR3 is CASRLALGDFYEQYF. The CDR3 DNA reads as TGCGCCAGCAGGTTGGCCCTCGGGGACTTCTACGAGCAGTACTTC.

This clonotype was found a few times. The J gene is TRBJ2-3, the V gene TRBV5-1, with a weak D call TRBD2 (5 bases). V was trimmed by 0 bases and J by 1 base, leaving 12 bases between them. The CDR3 sequence is 16 residues long. In germline, CDR1 is SGHRS, CDR2 YFSETQ. CDR3 DNA sequence: TGCGCCAGCAGCTTGGCCGGAGCGGCTGGCACAGATACGCAGTATTTT. Translating it yields CASSLAGAAGTDTQYF.

This clonotype was recorded at least ten times. The rearrangement uses TRBV7-2 and TRBJ2-2; D is ambiguous. The V gene's germline CDR1 is SGHTA and CDR2 FQGNSA. The CDR3 sequence is 12 residues long. Trimming pared 1 base from V and 7 bases from J, leaving 4 bases between. CDR3 sequence reads: CASSLDYGELFF. In nucleotides, the CDR3 is TGTGCCAGCAGCTTAGATTACGGGGAGCTGTTTTTT.

This clonotype occurred a few times. The V call is TRBV6-1, the J call TRBJ1-2, with D possibly matching TRBD1 (5 bases). This CDR3 has 14 amino acids. Trimming removed 5 bases from V and 2 bases from J, with 12 bases in between. CDR1 and CDR2 from the germline V gene are MNHNS and SASEGT. The CDR3 here is CASSKDRQNYGYTF. The CDR3 DNA reads as TGTGCCAGCAGTAAAGACAGACAAAACTATGGCTACACCTTC.

V gene TRBV5-1 combines with J gene TRBJ2-4, with a tentative D call TRBD1 (6 bases). Trimming pared 1 base from V and 8 bases from J, leaving 19 bases between. Germline V gene data show CDR1 as SGHRS and CDR2 as YFSETQ. The CDR3 extends over 16 amino acids. The CDR3, as DNA: TGCGCCAGCAGCTTGAACGTGGTTGGGGGCGCGTACATTCAGTACTTC. Its translation is CASSLNVVGGAYIQYF.

J is TRBJ2-7 and V is TRBV20-1; possible D gene TRBD2, 5 bases. Looked up from germline, CDR1 is DFQATT and CDR2 is SNEGSKA (reference sequence). V lost 5 bases and J lost 2, with 10 bases in between. CDR3 length equals 12 residues. CDR3 DNA sequence: TGCAGTGCTTCGGGGAAACCCTACGAGCAGTACTTC. Amino acids: CSASGKPYEQYF.

The chain links TRBV27 to TRBJ2-1; TRBD2 is a possible D gene (6 bases). Trimming left V 2 bases short and J 9 bases short, with 11 bases between. Germline assignment: CDR1 MNHEY and CDR2 SMNVEV (reference sequence). This CDR3 has 13 amino acids. In DNA form, the CDR3 reads TGTGCCAGCAGTTTACGCGGGGTCGGTGAGCAGTTCTTC. Its translation is CASSLRGVGEQFF.

The V gene is TRBV4-2, the J gene TRBJ2-1, with a tentative D call TRBD2 (5 bases). V dropped 4 bases and J dropped 6 bases, with 19 bases sitting between them. The germline V gene has CDR1 LGHNA and CDR2 YNFKEQ. The CDR3 extends over 16 amino acids. CDR3 sequence (DNA): TGTGCCAGCAGCCTGCGACTATCCTTGGGAGCCAATGAGCAGTTCTTC. Its translation: CASSLRLSLGANEQFF.

The chain combines TRBV29-1 with TRBJ2-1, with D perhaps matching TRBD2 (5 bases). The CDR3 totals 13 residues. The germline gives CDR1 SQVTM, CDR2 ANQGSEA. Trimming cost V 4 bases and J 7 bases, with 14 bases left between them. The chain's CDR3 is CSVVGLAGNEQFF. DNA of the CDR3: TGCAGCGTTGTGGGTCTAGCAGGAAATGAGCAGTTCTTC.

This chain's CDR3 is CASSKARDRGGPIRQFF. CDR3 nucleotide sequence: TGTGCCAGCAGCAAAGCCCGGGACAGGGGAGGGCCAATTAGGCAGTTCTTC. This sequence joins TRBV21-1 and TRBJ2-1; TRBD2 reflects the table's D call only, with no check against the DNA. TRBV21-1 is recorded as a pseudogene. This CDR3 region has 17 residues.